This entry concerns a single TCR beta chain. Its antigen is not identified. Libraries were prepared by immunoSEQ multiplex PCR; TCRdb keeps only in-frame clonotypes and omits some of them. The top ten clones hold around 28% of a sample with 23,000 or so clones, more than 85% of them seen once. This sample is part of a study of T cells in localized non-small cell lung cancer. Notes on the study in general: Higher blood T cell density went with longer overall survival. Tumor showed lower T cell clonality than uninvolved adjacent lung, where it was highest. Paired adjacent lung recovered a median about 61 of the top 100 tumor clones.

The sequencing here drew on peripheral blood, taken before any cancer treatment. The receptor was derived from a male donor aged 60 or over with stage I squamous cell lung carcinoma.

The CDR3 protein is CASSFSIPYEQYF. The CDR3 DNA reads as TGTGCCAGCAGCTTCTCCATTCCATACGAGCAGTACTTC. The rearrangement uses TRBV11-2 and TRBJ2-7, with no clear D. Germline V gene data show CDR1 as SGHAT and CDR2 as FQNNGV. This CDR3 comprises 13 residues. Trimming removed 3 bases from V and 4 bases from J, with 10 bases in between.